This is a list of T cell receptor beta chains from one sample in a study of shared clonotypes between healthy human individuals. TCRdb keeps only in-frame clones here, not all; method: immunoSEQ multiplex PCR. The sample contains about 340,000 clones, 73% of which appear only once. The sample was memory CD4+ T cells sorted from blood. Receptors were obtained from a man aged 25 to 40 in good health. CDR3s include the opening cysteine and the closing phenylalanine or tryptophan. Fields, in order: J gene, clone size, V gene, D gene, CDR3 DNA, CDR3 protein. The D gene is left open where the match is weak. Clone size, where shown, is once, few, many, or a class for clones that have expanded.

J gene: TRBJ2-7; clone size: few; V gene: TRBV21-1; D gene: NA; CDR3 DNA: TGTGCCAGCAGCAACCGACTAGCGGGAGGTTACTCCTACGAGCAGTACTTC; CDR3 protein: CASSNRLAGGYSYEQYF
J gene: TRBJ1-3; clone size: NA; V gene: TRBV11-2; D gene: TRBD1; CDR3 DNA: TGTGCCAGCAGCTTAGATCCAGGGGGTGGAAACACCATATATTTT; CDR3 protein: CASSLDPGGGNTIYF
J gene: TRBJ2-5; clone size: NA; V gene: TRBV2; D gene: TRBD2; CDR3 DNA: TGTGCCAGCAGACTCGGGCTAGCGGGAGGGCCGACCCAGTACTTC; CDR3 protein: CASRLGLAGGPTQYF
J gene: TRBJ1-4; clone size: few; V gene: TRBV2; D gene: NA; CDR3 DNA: TGTGCCAGCAGCCTGGCTGGGGAAAAACTGTTTTTT; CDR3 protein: CASSLAGEKLFF
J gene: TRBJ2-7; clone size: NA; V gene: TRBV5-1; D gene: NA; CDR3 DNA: TGCGCCAGCAGCTTTTCTTTACAGCCTACCTACGAGCAGTACTTC; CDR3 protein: CASSFSLQPTYEQYF
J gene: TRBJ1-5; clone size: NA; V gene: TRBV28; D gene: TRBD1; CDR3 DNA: TGTGCCAGCAGCCCGACAGGGTTGGTAAATCAGCCCCAGCATTTT; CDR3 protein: CASSPTGLVNQPQHF
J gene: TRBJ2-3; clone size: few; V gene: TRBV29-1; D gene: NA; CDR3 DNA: TGCAGCGTCGCTAAAAGCGCAGATACGCAGTATTTT; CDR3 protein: CSVAKSADTQYF
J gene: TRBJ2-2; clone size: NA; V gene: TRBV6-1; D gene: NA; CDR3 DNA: TGTGCCAGCAGTGACGGGGGCGGAGGGAACACCGGGGAGCTGTTTTTT; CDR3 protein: CASSDGGGGNTGELFF
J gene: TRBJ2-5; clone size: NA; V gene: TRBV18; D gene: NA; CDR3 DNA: TGTGCCAGCTCGTCCGGACAGCCAAGAGAGACCCAGTACTTC; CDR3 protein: CASSSGQPRETQYF
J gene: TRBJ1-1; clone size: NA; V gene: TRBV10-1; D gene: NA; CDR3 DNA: TGCGCCAGCAGTCACCCAGGGTCCTCGACCGCCACTGAAGCTTTCTTT; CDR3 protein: CASSHPGSSTATEAFF
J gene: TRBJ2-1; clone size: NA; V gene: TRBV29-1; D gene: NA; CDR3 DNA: TGCAGCGTTGTATTAGCGGAAGTTGAGTTCTTC; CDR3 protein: CSVVLAEVEFF
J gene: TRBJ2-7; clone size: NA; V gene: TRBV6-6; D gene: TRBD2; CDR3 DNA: TGTGCCAGCAGTTCTCCCGGGACTAGCGGGTACGAGCAGTACTTC; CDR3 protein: CASSSPGTSGYEQYF
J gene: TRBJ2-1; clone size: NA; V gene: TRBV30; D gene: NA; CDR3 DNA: TGTGCCTGGATGTTCCGGGCGTACAATGAGCAGTTCTTC; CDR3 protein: CAWMFRAYNEQFF
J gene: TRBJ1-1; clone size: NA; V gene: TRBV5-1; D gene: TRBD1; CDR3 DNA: TGCGCCAGCAGCGAGATCAGGGGGGTCGCTGAAGCTTTCTTT; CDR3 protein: CASSEIRGVAEAFF
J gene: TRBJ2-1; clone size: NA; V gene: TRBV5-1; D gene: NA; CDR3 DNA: TGCGCCAGCAGCTTAAGATCTGATTCGGCCCAAAGTGAGCAGTTCTTC; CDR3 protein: CASSLRSDSAQSEQFF
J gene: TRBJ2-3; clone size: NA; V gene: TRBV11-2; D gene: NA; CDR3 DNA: TGTGCCAGCAGCTTACTTTCAGGGCTTGTAGGCACAGATACGCAGTATTTT; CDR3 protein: CASSLLSGLVGTDTQYF
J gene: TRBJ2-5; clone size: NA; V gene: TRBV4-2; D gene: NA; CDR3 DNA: TGTGCCAGCAGCCGGGGCAATCCTGGCGGGGAGACCCAGTACTTC; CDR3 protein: CASSRGNPGGETQYF
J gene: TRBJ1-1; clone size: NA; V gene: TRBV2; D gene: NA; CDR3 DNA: TGTGCCAGCAGGGGGGTGCGGGGCACTGAAGCTTTCTTT; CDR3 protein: CASRGVRGTEAFF
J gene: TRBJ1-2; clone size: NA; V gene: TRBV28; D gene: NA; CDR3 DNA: TGTGCCAGCAGAGGCAGTCCCACAGATGGCTACACCTTC; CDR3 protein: CASRGSPTDGYTF
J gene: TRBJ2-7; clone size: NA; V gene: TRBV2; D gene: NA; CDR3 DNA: TGTGCCACCTCCGGGGCCTTACGCTACGAGCAGTACTTC; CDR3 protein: CATSGALRYEQYF
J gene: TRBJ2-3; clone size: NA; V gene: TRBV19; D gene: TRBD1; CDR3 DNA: TGTGCCAGTAGCGGACAGGGGGCAGATACGCAGTATTTT; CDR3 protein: CASSGQGADTQYF
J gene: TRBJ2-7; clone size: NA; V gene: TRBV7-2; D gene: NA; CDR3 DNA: TGTGCCAGCAGCGAAACCAAGGTCCTAACCTACGAGCAGTACTTC; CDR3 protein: CASSETKVLTYEQYF
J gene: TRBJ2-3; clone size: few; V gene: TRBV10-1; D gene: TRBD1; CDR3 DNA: TGCGCCAGCAGTGATTCGAGGACAGGGTCAGATACGCAGTATTTT; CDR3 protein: CASSDSRTGSDTQYF
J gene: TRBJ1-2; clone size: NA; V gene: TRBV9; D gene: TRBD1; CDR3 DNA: TGTGCCAGCAGCTCAAGACAGGGGGCTGTCTATGGCTACACCTTC; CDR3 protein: CASSSRQGAVYGYTF
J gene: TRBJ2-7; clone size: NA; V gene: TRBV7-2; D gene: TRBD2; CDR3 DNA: TGTGCCAGCAGCTTAGTTGGCGGGAGGGTCTCCTACGAGCAGTACTTC; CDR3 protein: CASSLVGGRVSYEQYF
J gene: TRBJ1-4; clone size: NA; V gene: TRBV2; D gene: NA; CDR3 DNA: TGTGCCAGCAGTGGAGGGGATTCGACTAATGAAAAACTGTTTTTT; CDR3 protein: CASSGGDSTNEKLFF
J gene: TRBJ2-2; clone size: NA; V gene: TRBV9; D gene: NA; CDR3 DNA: TGTGCCAGCAGCGTAGGGTTAGTTGGTGCCGGGGAGCTGTTTTTT; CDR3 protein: CASSVGLVGAGELFF
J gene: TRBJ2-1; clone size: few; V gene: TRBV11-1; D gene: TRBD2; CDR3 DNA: TGTGCCAGCAGTACCTTCGGACTAGCGGAGCAGTTCTTC; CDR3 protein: CASSTFGLAEQFF
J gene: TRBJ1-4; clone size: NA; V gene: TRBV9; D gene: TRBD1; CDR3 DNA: TGTGCCAGCAGCCCCGGGACAGGGGGCTTCGCAACTAATGAAAAACTGTTTTTT; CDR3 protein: CASSPGTGGFATNEKLFF
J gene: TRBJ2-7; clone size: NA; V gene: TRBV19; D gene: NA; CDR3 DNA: TGTGCCAGTAGTATAGGGTATGGGGCCTACGAGCAGTACTTC; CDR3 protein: CASSIGYGAYEQYF
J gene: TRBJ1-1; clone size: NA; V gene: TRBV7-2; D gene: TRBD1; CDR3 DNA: TGTGCCAGCAGCTTCTGGACAGGGGGGACCACTGAAGCTTTCTTT; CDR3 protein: CASSFWTGGTTEAFF
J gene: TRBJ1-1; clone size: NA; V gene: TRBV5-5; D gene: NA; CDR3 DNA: TGTGCCAGCAGCCTTCTGGATTCTGCTGAAGCTTTCTTT; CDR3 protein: CASSLLDSAEAFF
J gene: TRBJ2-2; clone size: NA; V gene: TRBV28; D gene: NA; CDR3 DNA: TGTGCCAGCAGTTTCGTTGGGCAGGGGAACACCGGGGAGCTGTTTTTT; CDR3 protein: CASSFVGQGNTGELFF
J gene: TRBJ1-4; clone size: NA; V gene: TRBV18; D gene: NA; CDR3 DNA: TGTGCCAGCTCGACCCGTATACCGGGGTCAAATGAAAAACTGTTTTTT; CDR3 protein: CASSTRIPGSNEKLFF
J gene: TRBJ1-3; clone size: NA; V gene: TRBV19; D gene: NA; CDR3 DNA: TGTGCTTCTTCCCTCGATGGGTTCTCTGGAAACACCATATATTTT; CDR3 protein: CASSLDGFSGNTIYF
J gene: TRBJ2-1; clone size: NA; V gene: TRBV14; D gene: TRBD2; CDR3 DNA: TGTGCCAGCAGCCAACGGACTAGCGGGAGCAATGAGCAGTTCTTC; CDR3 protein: CASSQRTSGSNEQFF
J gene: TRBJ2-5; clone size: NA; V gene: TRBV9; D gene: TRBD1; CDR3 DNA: TGTGCCAGCAGCGTCGTGACAGGGCTACAAGAGACCCAGTACTTC; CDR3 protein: CASSVVTGLQETQYF
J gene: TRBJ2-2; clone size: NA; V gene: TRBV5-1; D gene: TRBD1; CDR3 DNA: TGCGCCGGCAGCTTAGGGACAGGGTTATACCACGGGGAGCTGTTTTTT; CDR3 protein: CAGSLGTGLYHGELFF
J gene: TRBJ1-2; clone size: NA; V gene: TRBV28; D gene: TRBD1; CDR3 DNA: TGTGCCAGCAGCGGGACAGGGGGCTATGGCTACACCTTC; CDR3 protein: CASSGTGGYGYTF
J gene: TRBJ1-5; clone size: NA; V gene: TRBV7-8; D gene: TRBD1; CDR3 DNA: TGTGCCAGCAGCCTATTCGGACAGGGGGAATACAATCAGCCCCAGCATTTT; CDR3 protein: CASSLFGQGEYNQPQHF
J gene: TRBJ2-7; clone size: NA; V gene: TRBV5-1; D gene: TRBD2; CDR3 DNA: TGCGCCAGCAGCTTGACTAGCGGGAGTTACTACGAGCAGTACTTC; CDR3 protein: CASSLTSGSYYEQYF
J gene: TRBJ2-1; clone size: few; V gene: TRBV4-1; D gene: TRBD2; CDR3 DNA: TGCGCCAGCACCCAACTAGCGGTGGGCTACAATGAGCAGTTCTTC; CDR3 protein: CASTQLAVGYNEQFF
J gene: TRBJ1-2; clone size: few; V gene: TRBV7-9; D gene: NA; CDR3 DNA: TGTGCCAGCAGCCCGGGGCTAGGCTATGGCTACACCTTC; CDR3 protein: CASSPGLGYGYTF
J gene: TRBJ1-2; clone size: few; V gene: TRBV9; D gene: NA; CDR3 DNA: TGTGCCACCTCGGGGCAGACCAACTATGGCTACACCTTC; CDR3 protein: CATSGQTNYGYTF
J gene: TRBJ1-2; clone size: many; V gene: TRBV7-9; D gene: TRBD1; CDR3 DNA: TGTGCCAGCAGCTCCTCGGGACAGGGGTTTTATGGCTACACCTTC; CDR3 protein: CASSSSGQGFYGYTF
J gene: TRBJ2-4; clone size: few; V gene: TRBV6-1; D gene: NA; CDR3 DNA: TGTGCCAGCAGTGGTGGGTGGGGCAAAAACATTCAGTACTTC; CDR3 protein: CASSGGWGKNIQYF
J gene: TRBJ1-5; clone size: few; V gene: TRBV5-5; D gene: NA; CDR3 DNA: TGTGCCAGCAGCTTGGGATTGGGGGGCAATCAGCCCCAGCATTTT; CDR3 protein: CASSLGLGGNQPQHF
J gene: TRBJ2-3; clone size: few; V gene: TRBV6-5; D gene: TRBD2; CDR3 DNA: TGTGCCAGCATGCCTAGCGGGATGGGAACAGATACGCAGTATTTT; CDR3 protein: CASMPSGMGTDTQYF
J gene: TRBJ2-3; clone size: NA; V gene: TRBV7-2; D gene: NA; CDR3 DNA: TGTGCCAGCAGCTTTGATCGCACAGATACGCAGTATTTT; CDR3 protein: CASSFDRTDTQYF
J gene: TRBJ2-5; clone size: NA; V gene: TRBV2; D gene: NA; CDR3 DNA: TGTGCCAGCAGTGAATGGGAGACCCAGTACTTC; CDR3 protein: CASSEWETQYF
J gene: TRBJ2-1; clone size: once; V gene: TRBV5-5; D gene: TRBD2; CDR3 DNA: TGTGCCAGCAGCCACGGACTAGCGGGAGTTCGCTCCTACAATGAGCAGTTCTTC; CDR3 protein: CASSHGLAGVRSYNEQFF
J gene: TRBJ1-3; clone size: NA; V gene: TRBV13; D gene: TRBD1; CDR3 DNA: TGTGCCAGCAGCACCAACAGGGGCTCTGGAAACACCATATATTTT; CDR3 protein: CASSTNRGSGNTIYF
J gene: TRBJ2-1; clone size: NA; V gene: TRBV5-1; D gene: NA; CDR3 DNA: TGCGCCAGCAGCTTTCCACTCAGGGGGACTAGACTGAATGAGCAGTTCTTC; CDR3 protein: CASSFPLRGTRLNEQFF
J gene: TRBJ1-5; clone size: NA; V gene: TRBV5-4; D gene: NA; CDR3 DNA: TGTGCCAGCAGCTTGGAGGCGGGCAATCAGCCCCAGCATTTT; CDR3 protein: CASSLEAGNQPQHF
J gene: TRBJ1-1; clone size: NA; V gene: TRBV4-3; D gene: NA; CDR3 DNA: TGCGCCAGCAGCACCCAGGGCATGAACACTGAAGCTTTCTTT; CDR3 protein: CASSTQGMNTEAFF
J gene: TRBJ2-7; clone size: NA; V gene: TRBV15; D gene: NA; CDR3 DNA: TGTGCCACCAGCAGAGATAAGCGGGCCTACGAGCAGTACTTC; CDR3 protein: CATSRDKRAYEQYF
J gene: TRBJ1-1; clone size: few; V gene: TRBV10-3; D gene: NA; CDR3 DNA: TGTGCCATCGGGCTGGGAATGAACACTGAAGCTTTCTTT; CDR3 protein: CAIGLGMNTEAFF
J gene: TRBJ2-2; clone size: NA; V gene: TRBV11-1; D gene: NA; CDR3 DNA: TGTGCCAGCAGCTTAGCTTTCGGGGAGCTGTTTTTT; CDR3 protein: CASSLAFGELFF
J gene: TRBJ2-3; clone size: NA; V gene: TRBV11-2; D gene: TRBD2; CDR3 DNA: TGTGCCAGCGGGGAGGGGCGGGTCGGCACAGATACGCAGTATTTT; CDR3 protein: CASGEGRVGTDTQYF